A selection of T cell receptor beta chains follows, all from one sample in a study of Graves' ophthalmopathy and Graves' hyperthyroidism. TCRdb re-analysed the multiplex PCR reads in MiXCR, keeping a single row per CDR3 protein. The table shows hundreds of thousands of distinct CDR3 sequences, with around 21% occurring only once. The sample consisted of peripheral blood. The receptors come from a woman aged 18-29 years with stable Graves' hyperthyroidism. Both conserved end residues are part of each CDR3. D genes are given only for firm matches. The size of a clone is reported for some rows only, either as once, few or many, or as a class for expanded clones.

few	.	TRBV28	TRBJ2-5	CASSLWSIQETQYF	TGTGCCAGCAGTCTTTGGAGTATACAAGAGACCCAGTACTTC
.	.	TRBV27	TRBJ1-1	CASNREAPEAFF	TGTGCCAGCAACAGGGAAGCTCCTGAAGCTTTCTTT
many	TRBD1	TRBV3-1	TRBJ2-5	CASRLSGQGAWETQYF	TGTGCCAGCAGACTTTCCGGACAGGGGGCTTGGGAGACCCAGTACTTC
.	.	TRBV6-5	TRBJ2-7	CASSYDRLVGYYEQYF	TGTGCCAGCAGTTACGATAGACTAGTCGGGTACTACGAGCAGTACTTC
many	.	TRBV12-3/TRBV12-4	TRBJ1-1	CASSRRGGGTEAFF	TGTGCCAGCAGTCGCCGGGGGGGAGGGACTGAAGCTTTCTTT
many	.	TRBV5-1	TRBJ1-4	CASSRDGDNEKLFF	TGCGCCAGCAGTCGGGACGGTGATAATGAAAAACTGTTTTTT
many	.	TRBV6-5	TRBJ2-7	CATKDPPIIREQYF	TGTGCCACTAAGGACCCCCCCATTATTCGCGAGCAGTACTTC
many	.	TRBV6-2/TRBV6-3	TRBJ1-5	CASSLSGPTNQPQHF	TGTGCCAGCAGTTTGTCCGGGCCTACCAATCAGCCCCAGCATTTT
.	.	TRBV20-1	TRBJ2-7	CSARDRRGAGPGYEQYF	TGCAGTGCTAGAGATCGGCGTGGGGCGGGACCCGGCTACGAGCAGTACTTC
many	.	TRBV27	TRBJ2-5	CASSQSRGETQYF	TGTGCCAGCAGTCAAAGCAGGGGAGAGACCCAGTACTTC
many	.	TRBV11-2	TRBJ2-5	CASSLAPGNQETQYF	TGTGCCAGCAGCTTAGCCCCCGGCAATCAAGAGACCCAGTACTTC
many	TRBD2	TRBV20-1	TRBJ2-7	CSARGLAGEEQYF	TGCAGTGCTAGGGGACTAGCGGGAGAAGAGCAGTACTTC
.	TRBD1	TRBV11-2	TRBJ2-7	CASSWGTGDPYEQYF	TGTGCCAGCAGCTGGGGGACAGGGGACCCCTACGAGCAGTACTTC
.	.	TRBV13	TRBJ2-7	CASSWGSYEQYF	TGTGCCAGCAGCTGGGGGTCCTACGAGCAGTACTTC
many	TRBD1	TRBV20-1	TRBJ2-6	CSARAGRGRSGANVLTF	TGCAGTGCTAGAGCGGGCAGGGGGCGGTCTGGGGCCAACGTCCTGACTTTC
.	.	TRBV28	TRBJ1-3	CASSSDRIGNTIYF	TGTGCCAGCAGTTCCGACAGGATCGGAAACACCATATATTTT
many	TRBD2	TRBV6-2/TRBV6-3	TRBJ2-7	CASSYSKAGGHYEQYF	TGTGCCAGCAGTTACTCGAAAGCGGGAGGGCACTACGAGCAGTACTTC
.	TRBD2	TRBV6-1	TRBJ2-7	CASSAAGEVYEQYF	TGTGCCAGCAGTGCGGCGGGGGAGGTATACGAGCAGTACTTC
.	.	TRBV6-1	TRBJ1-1	CASEGGWTEAFF	TGTGCCAGCGAGGGTGGTTGGACTGAAGCTTTCTTT
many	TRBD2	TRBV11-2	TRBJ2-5	CASSLGLAEGETQYF	TGTGCCAGCAGCTTGGGACTAGCCGAAGGAGAGACCCAGTACTTC